This is a list of T cell receptor beta chains from one sample in a study of cytomegalovirus exposure and HLA in healthy donors. Data came from immunoSEQ multiplex PCR; TCRdb stores just in-frame clones and leaves some out. The sample holds 70,000 to 90,000 clones; 60% to 75% are singletons and the top ten take roughly 20%. What was sequenced was PBMCs. These receptors were obtained from a man aged 40-50 years in good health and CMV-seropositive. CDR3s include the opening cysteine and the closing phenylalanine or tryptophan. The order of the fields is J gene, D gene, clone size, V gene, CDR3 protein, CDR3 DNA. The D gene is left open where the match is weak. Clone size is stated in some rows and not others, as once, few, many or a class when expanded.

J gene: TRBJ2-7
D gene: -
clone size: medium-sized
V gene: TRBV21-1
CDR3 protein: CASSKVSTGETPYEQYF
CDR3 DNA: TGTGCCAGCAGCAAAGTCTCAACAGGGGAAACCCCCTACGAGCAGTACTTC

J gene: TRBJ1-4
D gene: -
clone size: few
V gene: TRBV4-1
CDR3 protein: CASSQPPTGEMEKLFF
CDR3 DNA: TGCGCCAGCAGCCAACCACCGACGGGGGAAATGGAAAAACTGTTTTTT

J gene: TRBJ1-1
D gene: TRBD1
clone size: few
V gene: TRBV18
CDR3 protein: CASSIQGVNTEAFF
CDR3 DNA: TGTGCCAGCTCGATTCAGGGGGTGAACACTGAAGCTTTCTTT

J gene: TRBJ2-5
D gene: -
clone size: few
V gene: TRBV4-1
CDR3 protein: CASSQPPGSHQETQYF
CDR3 DNA: TGCGCCAGCAGCCAACCACCCGGGTCGCACCAAGAGACCCAGTACTTC

J gene: TRBJ1-1
D gene: -
clone size: -
V gene: TRBV6-1
CDR3 protein: CASSDLWTGMNTEAFF
CDR3 DNA: TGTGCCAGCAGTGACCTATGGACGGGAATGAACACTGAAGCTTTCTTT

J gene: TRBJ1-4
D gene: TRBD1
clone size: -
V gene: TRBV29-1
CDR3 protein: CSVGDRGNNEKLFF
CDR3 DNA: TGCAGCGTGGGGGACAGGGGGAATAATGAAAAACTGTTTTTT

J gene: TRBJ2-3
D gene: TRBD1
clone size: -
V gene: TRBV5-1
CDR3 protein: CASSSRTGETDTQYF
CDR3 DNA: TGCGCCAGCAGCTCTAGGACAGGGGAGACAGATACGCAGTATTTT

J gene: TRBJ1-2
D gene: -
clone size: -
V gene: TRBV27
CDR3 protein: CASSLSHSNYGYTF
CDR3 DNA: TGTGCCAGCAGTTTATCACACAGTAACTATGGCTACACCTTC

J gene: TRBJ1-4
D gene: -
clone size: -
V gene: TRBV9
CDR3 protein: CASSPRRAANEKLFF
CDR3 DNA: TGTGCCAGCAGCCCACGCAGGGCGGCTAATGAAAAACTGTTTTTT

J gene: TRBJ2-1
D gene: TRBD2
clone size: -
V gene: TRBV14
CDR3 protein: CASSQTLSGGSREQFF
CDR3 DNA: TGTGCCAGCAGCCAAACCCTGTCGGGGGGAAGTCGTGAGCAGTTCTTC

J gene: TRBJ1-1
D gene: -
clone size: -
V gene: TRBV19
CDR3 protein: CASSTWTSEAFF
CDR3 DNA: TGTGCCAGTAGTACGTGGACTTCTGAAGCTTTCTTT

J gene: TRBJ2-2
D gene: -
clone size: -
V gene: TRBV6-5
CDR3 protein: CASSFRVGELFF
CDR3 DNA: TGTGCCAGCAGTTTTAGAGTCGGGGAGCTGTTTTTT

J gene: TRBJ2-7
D gene: -
clone size: -
V gene: TRBV7-9
CDR3 protein: CASSLGQGRDYEQYF
CDR3 DNA: TGTGCCAGCAGCTTAGGGCAGGGGAGGGACTACGAGCAGTACTTC

J gene: TRBJ2-7
D gene: -
clone size: -
V gene: TRBV19
CDR3 protein: CASTGTTYEQYF
CDR3 DNA: TGTGCCTCAACAGGGACCACCTACGAGCAGTACTTC

J gene: TRBJ2-3
D gene: TRBD2
clone size: -
V gene: TRBV13
CDR3 protein: CASSLLAGGTDTQYF
CDR3 DNA: TGTGCCAGCAGCTTACTAGCGGGTGGCACAGATACGCAGTATTTT

J gene: TRBJ2-7
D gene: -
clone size: -
V gene: TRBV2
CDR3 protein: CANAQGGSYEQYF
CDR3 DNA: TGTGCCAACGCGCAGGGTGGCTCCTACGAGCAGTACTTC

J gene: TRBJ1-3
D gene: -
clone size: -
V gene: TRBV30
CDR3 protein: CAWSLLGAGNTIYF
CDR3 DNA: TGTGCCTGGAGTCTACTGGGGGCGGGAAACACCATATATTTT

J gene: TRBJ1-3
D gene: -
clone size: -
V gene: TRBV6-1
CDR3 protein: CASSEQAPEGNTIYF
CDR3 DNA: TGTGCCAGCAGTGAACAGGCTCCAGAGGGAAACACCATATATTTT

J gene: TRBJ2-5
D gene: TRBD2
clone size: -
V gene: TRBV7-3
CDR3 protein: CASSFAGGTQYF
CDR3 DNA: TGTGCCAGCAGCTTTGCGGGGGGGACCCAGTACTTC

J gene: TRBJ2-3
D gene: -
clone size: -
V gene: TRBV30
CDR3 protein: CASTTLLAPTDTQYF
CDR3 DNA: TGTGCCTCCACCACATTACTAGCCCCCACAGATACGCAGTATTTT

J gene: TRBJ1-5
D gene: -
clone size: -
V gene: TRBV7-9
CDR3 protein: CASSQADDYSNQPQHF
CDR3 DNA: TGTGCCAGCAGCCAGGCGGACGACTATAGCAATCAGCCCCAGCATTTT

J gene: TRBJ2-5
D gene: TRBD2
clone size: few
V gene: TRBV30
CDR3 protein: CASKIPPGGTQYF
CDR3 DNA: TGTGCCTCAAAAATCCCCCCGGGGGGGACCCAGTACTTC

J gene: TRBJ1-1
D gene: TRBD1
clone size: -
V gene: TRBV5-1
CDR3 protein: CASSQQSGDRGKNTEAFF
CDR3 DNA: TGCGCCAGCAGCCAGCAGAGCGGGGACAGGGGGAAGAACACTGAAGCTTTCTTT

J gene: TRBJ2-7
D gene: -
clone size: -
V gene: TRBV9
CDR3 protein: CASSVSGVIYEQYF
CDR3 DNA: TGTGCCAGCAGCGTGTCAGGGGTTATCTACGAGCAGTACTTC

J gene: TRBJ2-7
D gene: TRBD2
clone size: -
V gene: TRBV10-3
CDR3 protein: CAIKDPHPSGGDEQYF
CDR3 DNA: TGTGCCATCAAAGACCCCCACCCTAGCGGGGGGGACGAGCAGTACTTC

J gene: TRBJ1-1
D gene: -
clone size: few
V gene: TRBV7-2
CDR3 protein: CASSFAGLEAFF
CDR3 DNA: TGTGCCAGCAGCTTCGCAGGGTTGGAAGCTTTCTTT

J gene: TRBJ1-4
D gene: TRBD1
clone size: -
V gene: TRBV18
CDR3 protein: CASSPETGPNEKLFF
CDR3 DNA: TGTGCCAGCTCACCCGAGACAGGGCCGAATGAAAAACTGTTTTTT

J gene: TRBJ1-1
D gene: -
clone size: once
V gene: TRBV18
CDR3 protein: CASSPLDGSEAFF
CDR3 DNA: TGTGCCAGCTCACCTCTCGACGGGTCTGAAGCTTTCTTT

J gene: TRBJ2-7
D gene: TRBD1
clone size: -
V gene: TRBV27
CDR3 protein: CASSPGQSTAYEQYF
CDR3 DNA: TGTGCCAGCAGTCCGGGACAGAGTACTGCCTACGAGCAGTACTTC

J gene: TRBJ1-2
D gene: TRBD1
clone size: -
V gene: TRBV7-3
CDR3 protein: CASSFTGGTGGYTF
CDR3 DNA: TGTGCCAGCAGCTTTACGGGAGGGACAGGGGGCTACACCTTC

J gene: TRBJ2-1
D gene: TRBD2
clone size: few
V gene: TRBV4-2
CDR3 protein: CASSRALAGSHYNEQFF
CDR3 DNA: TGTGCCAGCAGCCGGGCACTAGCGGGGAGTCACTACAATGAGCAGTTCTTC

J gene: TRBJ2-3
D gene: -
clone size: -
V gene: TRBV25-1
CDR3 protein: CASSETTADTQYF
CDR3 DNA: TGTGCCAGCAGTGAGACGACAGCAGATACGCAGTATTTT

J gene: TRBJ1-1
D gene: TRBD1
clone size: -
V gene: TRBV7-9
CDR3 protein: CASRGTAPEAFF
CDR3 DNA: TGTGCCAGCAGAGGGACAGCCCCTGAAGCTTTCTTT

J gene: TRBJ1-2
D gene: -
clone size: -
V gene: TRBV6-1
CDR3 protein: CASSERAGYGYTF
CDR3 DNA: TGTGCCAGCAGTGAAAGGGCAGGGTATGGCTACACCTTC

J gene: TRBJ2-5
D gene: -
clone size: -
V gene: TRBV7-3
CDR3 protein: CASRAWRGQETQYF
CDR3 DNA: TGTGCCAGCCGTGCGTGGCGGGGACAAGAGACCCAGTACTTC

J gene: TRBJ2-2
D gene: -
clone size: few
V gene: TRBV5-5
CDR3 protein: CASSVNDLTGELFF
CDR3 DNA: TGTGCCAGCAGCGTGAATGACTTGACCGGGGAGCTGTTTTTT

J gene: TRBJ2-7
D gene: TRBD2
clone size: -
V gene: TRBV10-1
CDR3 protein: CASSKTSGSYEQYF
CDR3 DNA: TGCGCCAGCAGTAAAACTAGCGGCTCCTACGAGCAGTACTTC

J gene: TRBJ1-2
D gene: -
clone size: few
V gene: TRBV13
CDR3 protein: CASSLKLGQKLIFDYGYTF
CDR3 DNA: TGTGCCAGCAGCTTAAAGCTTGGACAAAAGCTTATCTTCGACTATGGCTACACCTTC

J gene: TRBJ1-5
D gene: TRBD1
clone size: -
V gene: TRBV2
CDR3 protein: CASSSQGAIVNQPQHF
CDR3 DNA: TGTGCCAGTTCCTCACAGGGGGCTATTGTCAATCAGCCCCAGCATTTT

J gene: TRBJ2-7
D gene: TRBD1
clone size: once
V gene: TRBV10-3
CDR3 protein: CAISVVGQNYEQYF
CDR3 DNA: TGTGCCATCAGTGTAGTGGGACAGAACTACGAGCAGTACTTC

J gene: TRBJ2-4
D gene: TRBD2
clone size: -
V gene: TRBV15
CDR3 protein: CATSREFPRGGNIQYF
CDR3 DNA: TGTGCCACCAGCAGAGAGTTTCCACGGGGGGGAAACATTCAGTACTTC

J gene: TRBJ2-2
D gene: -
clone size: -
V gene: TRBV27
CDR3 protein: CASSLRGDAGELFF
CDR3 DNA: TGTGCCAGCAGTTTACGGGGAGACGCCGGGGAGCTGTTTTTT

J gene: TRBJ2-1
D gene: TRBD1
clone size: few
V gene: TRBV28
CDR3 protein: CASRETGNNEQFF
CDR3 DNA: TGTGCCAGCAGAGAGACAGGGAACAATGAGCAGTTCTTC

J gene: TRBJ1-1
D gene: -
clone size: -
V gene: TRBV27
CDR3 protein: CASVHSDSLEAFF
CDR3 DNA: TGTGCCAGCGTCCACTCCGACAGCCTTGAAGCTTTCTTT